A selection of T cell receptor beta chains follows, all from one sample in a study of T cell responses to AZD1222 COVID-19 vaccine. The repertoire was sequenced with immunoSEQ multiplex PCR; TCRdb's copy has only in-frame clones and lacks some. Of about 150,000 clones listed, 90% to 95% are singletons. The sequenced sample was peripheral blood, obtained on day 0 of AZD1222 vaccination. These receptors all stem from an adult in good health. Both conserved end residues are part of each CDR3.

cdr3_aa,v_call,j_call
CASVEGPGNTIYF,TRBV7-9,TRBJ1-3
CASSLVGGNYEQYF,TRBV28,TRBJ2-7
CASSLLTNTEAFF,TRBV7-9,TRBJ1-1
CASSTAVGPYEQYF,TRBV5-1,TRBJ2-7
CASSRLAEQYF,TRBV13,TRBJ2-7
CASSETSGEHNEQFF,TRBV6-4,TRBJ2-1
CASSRKPGTGRETQYF,TRBV4-1,TRBJ2-5
CASRGTGETKNIQYF,TRBV6-5,TRBJ2-4
CASIPKQGDGNTIYF,TRBV19,TRBJ1-3
CASSAPGTSYNEQFF,TRBV18,TRBJ2-1
CASSLDPRGRSGNTIYF,TRBV5-1,TRBJ1-3
CASRLVRDVPRAEGTYEQYF,TRBV12-2,TRBJ2-7
CSASSKGYGYTF,TRBV20-1,TRBJ1-2
CASSSGGDRDSNQPQHF,TRBV21-1,TRBJ1-5
CASSLTRLRGANVLTF,TRBV5-1,TRBJ2-6
CASSATGNTIYF,TRBV19,TRBJ1-3
CASSVRGNGEQFF,TRBV9,TRBJ2-1
CASSQAETSAYF,TRBV3-1/TRBV3-2,TRBJ2-5
CASSLAGLETDTQYF,TRBV7-6,TRBJ2-3
CASRQLLSNQPQHF,TRBV27,TRBJ1-5
CASSFLVNEQFF,TRBV12-3/TRBV12-4,TRBJ2-1
CASSPKNTDTQYF,TRBV9,TRBJ2-3
CASSSDSSNTEAFF,TRBV6-4,TRBJ1-1
CASSPPGLAKNIQYF,TRBV6-5,TRBJ2-4
CASTDRGGSLDSPLHF,TRBV6-6,TRBJ1-6
CATSRDRGKGETQYF,TRBV15,TRBJ2-5
CASSLVVGTAAYEQYF,TRBV5-1,TRBJ2-7
CASSGSRDREHF,TRBV28,TRBJ1-5
CASSAYRGANTGELFF,TRBV5-5,TRBJ2-2
CASSSGGGAPYGYTF,TRBV5-6,TRBJ1-2
CASSYLGAGGGGQETQYF,TRBV4-2,TRBJ2-5
CASGRPSYNEQFF,TRBV12-3/TRBV12-4,TRBJ2-1
CASSESLGATGNTIYF,TRBV10-1,TRBJ1-3
CASSLVLGPEQFF,TRBV7-2,TRBJ2-1
CASSYSGTGHQPQHF,TRBV6-5,TRBJ1-5
CASSQVGYGQNYGYTF,TRBV4-3,TRBJ1-2
CASSAQGAGNSPLHF,TRBV9,TRBJ1-6
CASADRVGNQPQHF,TRBV18,TRBJ1-5
CASSLESVSSYEQYF,TRBV5-4,TRBJ2-7
CASSFRQEPGELFF,TRBV5-1,TRBJ2-2
CASSLVGRHRVVDEQYF,TRBV7-6,TRBJ2-7
CASSLGLASTDTQYF,TRBV5-5,TRBJ2-3
CASSRRDRDFSNQPQHF,TRBV7-8,TRBJ1-5
CASSPTGGGETQYF,TRBV5-4,TRBJ2-5
CAANWPPGGYTF,TRBV19,TRBJ1-2
CATSAPGGRGEQYF,TRBV24-1,TRBJ2-7
CASSQDPLQVGEDYGYTF,TRBV14,TRBJ1-2
CASSYSAGLNSPLHF,TRBV6-5,TRBJ1-6
CASSISLGSYEQYF,TRBV19,TRBJ2-7
CASSPLAGGRNEQFF,TRBV19,TRBJ2-1
CASGFGTSGSVKQFF,TRBV12-5,TRBJ2-1